In this sample, the clone carrying this T cell receptor beta chain turned up a few times. No antigen is known for it. Data came from immunoSEQ multiplex PCR; TCRdb stores just in-frame clones and leaves some out. The sample consists of 60,000 to 75,000 clones, approximately 90% of them appearing once. These data belong to a study of OX40 agonist ivuxolimab in advanced cancers. Study-wide background: Intravenous ivuxolimab was administered to patients every 2 weeks at 0.01 to 10 mg/kg. Each dose-escalation patient presented with hepatocellular carcinoma, melanoma, renal cell or head and neck cancer. Earlier anti-PD-1, anti-PD-L1 or anti-CTLA-4 therapy was permitted; roughly 40% had received some.

Study conclusions and caveats: Relatively little clonal expansion, among the lowest observed, appeared in partial responders at 0.1-3.0 mg/kg.

The V gene's germline CDR1 is SQVTM and CDR2 ANQGSEA. V dropped 6 bases and J dropped 5 bases, with 13 bases sitting between them. The CDR3 totals 12 residues. The rearrangement links TRBV29-1 to TRBJ1-1; D remains ambiguous. The input for sequencing was CD4+ or CD8+ T cells sorted from blood, taken in a trial of the OX40 agonist ivuxolimab. The clonotype originates from an adult with an advanced solid tumor such as melanoma, head and neck, liver or kidney cancer. The CDR3 DNA sequence: TGCAGCGTACGACTCAGTGGTACTGAAGCTTTCTTT. Amino acid sequence: CSVRLSGTEAFF.